The 7 T cell receptor beta chains listed next were all sequenced from one sample in a study of shared clonotypes between healthy human individuals. Naive CD8 populations comprised CD45RO-negative cells positively selected for CCR7, excluding terminally differentiated effector memory CD45RA+ cells. The assay was immunoSEQ multiplex PCR, and TCRdb's table has in-frame clones only and misses some. Of over 2,000,000 clones in the sample, over 85% were seen once. The sequenced sample was naive CD8+ T cells from PBMCs. All receptors come from a man younger than 35 in good health. Some clones in this sample may be carry-over from other donors' samples.

V and J are TRBV7-2 and TRBJ2-1, with 14 bases that match TRBD2. Germline CDR1 SGHTA, CDR2 FQGNSA. CDR3 length equals 16 residues. V lost 5 bases to trimming and J lost 7 bases; unmatched junction nucleotides: 7. CDR3 sequence (DNA): TGTGCCAGCAGCATCAGACTAGCGGGAGGGCCAAATGAGCAGTTCTTC. Translating it yields CASSIRLAGGPNEQFF.

On this clone: The same CDR3 arises from other DNA sequences in this sample as well. The V and J genes are TRBV11-2 and TRBJ2-7; D remains ambiguous. The V end was cut by 3 bases, the J end by 3 bases, with 6 bases between. The CDR3 runs to 12 residues. The germline V gene encodes CDR1 SGHAT and CDR2 FQNNGV. This CDR3 is CASSLLNYEQYF. The CDR3 region has the DNA TGTGCCAGCAGCTTGTTAAACTACGAGCAGTACTTC.

This chain joins TRBV5-4 and TRBJ2-5, with 7 positions matching TRBD2. The trim removed 4 bases at V and 3 bases at J, leaving 18 bases unmatched. CDR1 SGHNT and CDR2 YYREEE come from the germline V gene (reference sequence). The CDR3 spans 18 residues. In nucleotides, the CDR3 is TGTGCCAGCAGCCCCGAAAACAGCGGGATACACCAGAAAGAGACCCAGTACTTC. Its protein is CASSPENSGIHQKETQYF.

Regarding this clone: The identical CDR3 is also encoded by other nucleotide sequences in the sample. The genes are TRBV9 and TRBJ2-7; 8 bases are a match to TRBD1. Germline CDR1 reads SGDLS; CDR2 reads YYNGEE. This CDR3 is built from 16 residues. Trimming cost V 4 bases and J 1 base; bases outside gene matches: 10. DNA of the CDR3: TGTGCCAGCAGCCCTACCGGGACAGGACTTTCCTACGAGCAGTACTTC. Its protein is CASSPTGTGLSYEQYF. Full variable domain (missing parts from reference TRBV9 and TRBJ2-7): DSGVTQTPKHLITATGQRVTLRCSPRSGDLSVYWYQQSLDQGLQFLIQYYNGEERAKGNILERFSAQQFPDLHSELNLSSLELGDSALYFCASSPTGTGLSYEQYFGPGTRLTVT.

V is TRBV4-3 and J is TRBJ2-5; D is uncertain. With 1 base removed from V and 5 bases from J, the gap between germline ends came to 14 bases. CDR1 and CDR2 from the germline V gene are LGHNA and YSLEER. The CDR3 has 15 amino acids. The CDR3 bases are TGCGCCAGCAGCCAAGTCTATGTGGGGTGGGAGACCCAGTACTTC. Amino acids: CASSQVYVGWETQYF.

This chain connects TRBV28 to TRBJ2-3; 7 positions agree with TRBD1. Looked up from germline, CDR1 is MDHEN and CDR2 is SYDVKM. The CDR3 covers 15 residues. Trimming removed 5 bases from V and 2 bases from J; junction bases left unmatched: 7. The CDR3 protein is CASSPRGTVTDTQYF. As DNA, the CDR3 is TGTGCCAGCAGTCCGAGGGGGACAGTCACAGATACGCAGTATTTT.

The chain links TRBV7-3 to TRBJ2-2, with unresolved D. Germline V CDR1 and CDR2: SGHTA, FQGTGA. This CDR3 contains 15 residues. V was shortened by 1 base and J by 4 bases, with 10 bases between the two germline ends. CDR3 sequence: CASSLMGKGTGELFF. The DNA for the CDR3 is TGTGCCAGCAGCTTAATGGGGAAAGGCACCGGGGAGCTGTTTTTT.